This TCR beta chain was captured in a study of blood T cell repertoires in COVID-19. Across the study: From the United States, Italy and Spain came samples of acute and convalescent COVID-19.

Seattle patient enrollment occurred during active infection, with longitudinal follow-up thereafter. Germline CDR1 and CDR2: MGHRA and YSYEKL. This CDR3 is 16 amino acids long. The V and J ends lost 1 base and 2 bases respectively, with 14 bases between them. Clones were read by immunoSEQ multiplex PCR, and TCRdb kept only the in-frame ones, dropping some. Of roughly 45,000 clones detected, more than 80% appear once; the ten largest clones hold 1%. The sample holds a few counts of this clone. Sequenced material: peripheral blood. The receptor was derived from a man between 60 and 70 years old with COVID-19, enrolled during active disease. The chain has TRBV4-1 and TRBJ2-5; unclear D gene. CDR3 in DNA: TGCGCCAGCAGCCAAGGGCTCGGCAGGTCTCAAGAGACCCAGTACTTC. This sequence encodes CASSQGLGRSQETQYF.